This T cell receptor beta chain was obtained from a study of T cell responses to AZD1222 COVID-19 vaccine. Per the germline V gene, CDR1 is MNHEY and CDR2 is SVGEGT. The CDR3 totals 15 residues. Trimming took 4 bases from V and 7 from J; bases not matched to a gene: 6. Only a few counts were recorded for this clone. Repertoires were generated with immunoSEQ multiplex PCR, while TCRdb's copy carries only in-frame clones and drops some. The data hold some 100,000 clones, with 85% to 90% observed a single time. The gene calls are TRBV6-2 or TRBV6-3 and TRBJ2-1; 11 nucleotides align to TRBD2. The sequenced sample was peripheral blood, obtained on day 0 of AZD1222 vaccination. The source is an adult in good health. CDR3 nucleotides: TGTGCCAGCAGTTTCGGACTAGCGGGTATAAATGAGCAGTTCTTC. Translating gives CASSFGLAGINEQFF.